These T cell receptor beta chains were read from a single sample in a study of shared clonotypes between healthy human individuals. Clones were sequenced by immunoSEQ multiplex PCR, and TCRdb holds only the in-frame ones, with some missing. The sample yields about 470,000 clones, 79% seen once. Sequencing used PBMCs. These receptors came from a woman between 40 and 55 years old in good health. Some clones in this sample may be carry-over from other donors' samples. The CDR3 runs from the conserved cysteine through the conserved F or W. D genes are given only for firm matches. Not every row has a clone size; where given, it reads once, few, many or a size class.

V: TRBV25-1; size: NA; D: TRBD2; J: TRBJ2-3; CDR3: CASSEGTSGRADTQYF; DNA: TGTGCCAGCAGTGAGGGGACTAGCGGGAGGGCAGATACGCAGTATTTT
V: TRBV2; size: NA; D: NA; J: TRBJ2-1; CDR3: CASSSGELNEQFF; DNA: TGTGCCAGCAGCTCGGGGGAACTAAATGAGCAGTTCTTC
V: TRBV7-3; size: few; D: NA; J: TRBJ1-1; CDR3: CASSLGRNTEAFF; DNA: TGTGCCAGCAGCTTAGGCAGGAACACTGAAGCTTTCTTT
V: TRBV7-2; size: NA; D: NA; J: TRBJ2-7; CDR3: CASSPHTSREPYEQYF; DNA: TGTGCCAGCAGCCCTCATACTAGCCGTGAACCCTACGAGCAGTACTTC
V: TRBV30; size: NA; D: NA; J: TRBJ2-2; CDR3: CAWRRLFNTGELFF; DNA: TGTGCCTGGAGGAGGCTTTTTAACACCGGGGAGCTGTTTTTT
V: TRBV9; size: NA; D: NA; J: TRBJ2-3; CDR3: CASSVPPLAPDTQYF; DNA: TGTGCCAGCAGCGTACCCCCGCTAGCCCCAGATACGCAGTATTTT
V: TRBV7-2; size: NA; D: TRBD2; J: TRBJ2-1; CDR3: CASSLAGLAGANEQFF; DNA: TGTGCCAGCAGCTTAGCCGGACTAGCGGGAGCTAATGAGCAGTTCTTC
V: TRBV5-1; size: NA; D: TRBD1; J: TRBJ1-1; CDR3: CASSLAGGNTEAFF; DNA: TGCGCCAGCAGCTTGGCAGGGGGGAACACTGAAGCTTTCTTT
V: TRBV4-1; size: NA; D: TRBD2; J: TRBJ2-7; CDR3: CASSQMTSGHYEQYF; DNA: TGCGCCAGCAGCCAAATGACTAGCGGGCACTACGAGCAGTACTTC
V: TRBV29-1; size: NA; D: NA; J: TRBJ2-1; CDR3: CSVFGGSYNEQFF; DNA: TGCAGCGTATTCGGCGGCTCCTACAATGAGCAGTTCTTC